The 24 T cell receptor beta chains below were found in one sample sequenced in a study of blood T cell repertoires in COVID-19. Method: immunoSEQ multiplex PCR; TCRdb's copy keeps in-frame clones and lacks some. The table has about 120,000 clones, 70% to 80% seen once. Material for sequencing was peripheral blood. The receptors here all came from an elderly woman with acute or convalescent COVID-19.

The J gene is TRBJ1-3, the V gene TRBV28, with a tentative D call TRBD1 (6 bases). V lost 3 bases to trimming and J lost 8 bases, with 14 bases between them. The CDR3 is made up of 14 amino acids. Germline values: CDR1 MDHEN, CDR2 SYDVKM. CDR3 coding DNA: TGTGCCAGCAGTTTGGGGCAGGGGTGGGACACCATATATTTT. Translation: CASSLGQGWDTIYF.

Remarks on this clone: The sample carries other DNA sequences with the same CDR3. The J gene is TRBJ1-5, the V gene TRBV10-3; D perhaps matches TRBD1 (5 bases). V was trimmed by 9 bases and J by 1 base, leaving 10 bases between them. The germline CDR1 and CDR2 sequences are ENHRY and SYGVKD. The CDR3 is 13 residues long. CDR3 in DNA: TGTGCCATTTCAGGGAACAGCAATCAGCCCCAGCATTTT. Its protein is CAISGNSNQPQHF.

The V gene is TRBV6-4, the J gene TRBJ1-5; D ambiguous. Per germline, CDR1 MRHNA and CDR2 SNTAGT. This CDR3 is built from 16 residues. The V end lost 7 bases, the J end lost 0 bases, and 16 bases lay between the germline ends. The CDR3 sequence is CASTEGEDDSNQPQHF. CDR3 nucleotides: TGTGCCAGCACCGAGGGAGAAGATGATAGCAATCAGCCCCAGCATTTT.

V and J are TRBV9 and TRBJ2-2, with D perhaps TRBD1 (6 bases). The CDR3 length is 15 residues. Germline V gives CDR1 SGDLS, CDR2 YYNGEE. V was shortened by 0 bases and J by 1 base, with 7 bases between the two germline ends. The CDR3 DNA is TGTGCCAGCAGCGTAGGGGGACAGAACACCGGGGAGCTGTTTTTT. This codes for CASSVGGQNTGELFF.

The chain is built from TRBV2 and TRBJ1-1; D not resolved. CDR3 length: 15 amino acids. V lost 4 bases and J lost 0, with 12 bases in between. Germline V lookup: CDR1 SNHLY, CDR2 FYNNEI. DNA of the CDR3: TGTGCCAGCAGTGGAAGAAGCTCCATGAACACTGAAGCTTTCTTT. It encodes CASSGRSSMNTEAFF.

This CDR3 is CASSVPVPTGELFF. In DNA, the CDR3 is TGTGCCAGTAGTGTCCCGGTTCCAACCGGGGAGCTGTTTTTT. V usage is TRBV19 and J usage is TRBJ2-2; unclear D gene. The V gene lost 5 bases and the J gene lost 5 bases, with 12 bases spanning the gap. Germline CDR1 and CDR2: LNHDA and SQIVND (reference sequence). The CDR3 length is 14 residues.

The chain uses TRBV20-1 and TRBJ1-5; D call uncertain. Trimming left V 3 bases short and J 1 base short, with 10 bases between. This CDR3 contains 14 residues. Germline V CDR1 and CDR2: DFQATT, SNEGSKA (reference sequence). The CDR3 here is CSASYGESNQPQHF. The CDR3 nucleotides are TGCAGTGCTAGTTACGGGGAAAGCAATCAGCCCCAGCATTTT.

V usage is TRBV19 and J usage is TRBJ2-4; D possibly corresponds to TRBD2 (5 bases). V shed 3 bases and J shed 5 bases, with 11 bases lying between them. This CDR3 spans 14 amino acids. The germline gives CDR1 LNHDA, CDR2 SQIVND (reference sequence). The CDR3 DNA is TGTGCCAGTAGTATTCGCGCGGGTCAAAACATTCAGTACTTC. Translating it yields CASSIRAGQNIQYF.

This clone has ten or more counts. The J gene is TRBJ2-7, the V gene TRBV6-5, with TRBD1 as a possible D gene (7 bases). Germline loops: CDR1 MNHEY, CDR2 SVGAGI. Trimming left V 0 bases short and J 6 bases short, with 12 bases between. The CDR3 loop spans 14 amino acids. CDR3 in DNA: TGTGCCAGCAGTTACTCTCCAGGGGGGCTCGAGCAGTACTTC. This encodes CASSYSPGGLEQYF.

This rearrangement joins TRBV7-3 to TRBJ2-5; D perhaps matches TRBD2 (7 bases). Per the germline V gene, CDR1 is SGHTA and CDR2 is FQGTGA. V lost 1 base to trimming and J lost 0 bases, with 15 bases between them. The CDR3 loop spans 17 amino acids. The CDR3: CASSLRAGASYQETQYF. The CDR3 region has the DNA TGTGCCAGCAGCTTAAGGGCGGGGGCCTCGTACCAAGAGACCCAGTACTTC.

This clone has more than one count but fewer than ten. The chain has TRBV28 and TRBJ2-1, with 7 bases lining up with TRBD1. The J segment lost 2 bases and the V segment lost 5 bases, leaving 9 bases of the junction unmatched. Germline V gene data show CDR1 as MDHEN and CDR2 as SYDVKM. This CDR3 has 16 amino acids. The CDR3 DNA follows: TGTGCCAGCAGTCTCATGGGACAGAGGACCTACAATGAGCAGTTCTTC. Its translation: CASSLMGQRTYNEQFF.

V is TRBV10-3 and J is TRBJ1-1; a weak D match, TRBD1 (5 bases). Trimming took off 7 bases at V and 5 bases at J, with 14 bases between the two ends. The CDR3 runs to 13 residues. Germline assignment: CDR1 ENHRY and CDR2 SYGVKD. The CDR3 protein is CAINPQGGTEAFF. The DNA of the CDR3 is TGTGCCATCAATCCTCAGGGTGGGACTGAAGCTTTCTTT.

Within the sample, this clone is medium-sized. The V call is TRBV4-2, the J call TRBJ1-6, with D hard to call. Germline CDR1 LGHNA, CDR2 YNFKEQ. This CDR3 is 15 amino acids long. Trimming stripped 0 bases from V and 7 bases from J, with 10 bases between. The CDR3 region has the DNA TGTGCCAGCAGCCAAGATTTGGCGGGGAATTCACCCCTCCACTTT. Its translation: CASSQDLAGNSPLHF.

The genes are TRBV30 and TRBJ2-5; D unresolved. The germline gives CDR1 GTSNPN, CDR2 SVGIG (reference sequence). This CDR3 region has 13 residues. Trimming left V 0 bases short and J 1 base short, with 6 bases between. DNA for the CDR3: TGTGCCTGGAGTGTAAGCCTCCAAGAGACCCAGTACTTC. The encoded protein is CAWSVSLQETQYF.

The J gene is TRBJ1-5, the V gene TRBV28; TRBD1 is a possible D gene (5 bases). With 2 bases removed from V and 5 bases from J, the gap between germline ends came to 10 bases. This CDR3 has 14 residues. The germline V gene has CDR1 MDHEN and CDR2 SYDVKM. The CDR3 loop is CASSLTQGHQPQHF. The CDR3 DNA follows: TGTGCCAGCAGTTTAACCCAGGGCCATCAGCCCCAGCATTTT.

This clone came up a few times. V is TRBV19 and J is TRBJ1-1; D is unclear. Trimming shortened V by 4 bases and J by 0 bases, and 9 bases separated the two germline ends. CDR3 size: 14 residues. Germline-derived CDR1 and CDR2 are LNHDA and SQIVND (reference sequence). Here the CDR3 DNA reads TGTGCCAGTAGTAGTCGAGACATGAACACTGAAGCTTTCTTT. It encodes CASSSRDMNTEAFF.

The J gene is TRBJ1-1, the V gene TRBV28; D might be TRBD1 (5 bases). This CDR3 comprises 15 residues. Germline loops: CDR1 MDHEN, CDR2 SYDVKM. V was pared by 0 bases and J by 0 bases, with 8 bases between. The CDR3 DNA is TGTGCCAGCAGTTTATGGACAGACCTGAACACTGAAGCTTTCTTT. This codes for CASSLWTDLNTEAFF.

The CDR3 region has the DNA TGTGCCTGGATGACAGGGGTCTCCTACAATGAGCAGTTCTTC. Its protein product is CAWMTGVSYNEQFF. V gene TRBV30 combines with J gene TRBJ2-1, with TRBD1 matching 8 bases. The CDR3 has 14 amino acids. Germline-derived CDR1 and CDR2 are GTSNPN and SVGIG (reference sequence). Trimming took 4 bases from V and 0 from J; bases not matched to a gene: 2. The full variable domain, rest sourced from reference TRBV30 and TRBJ2-1, is SQTIHQWPATLVQPVGSPLSLECTVEGTSNPNLYWYRQAAGRGLQLLFYSVGIGQISSEVPQNLSASRPQDRQFILSSKKLLLSDSGFYLCAWMTGVSYNEQFFGPGTRLTVL.

CDR3 nucleotides: TGTGCCAGCAGTAGGAGCGGGAGTGATGGTTACGAGCAGTACTTC. It codes for CASSRSGSDGYEQYF. The gene calls are TRBV28 and TRBJ2-7, with 8 nucleotides matching TRBD2. The trim removed 5 bases at V and 4 bases at J, leaving 10 bases unmatched. Germline V gene sequence: CDR1 MDHEN, CDR2 SYDVKM. The CDR3 is 15 residues long.

The rearrangement uses TRBV5-4 and TRBJ2-3; 7 positions match TRBD2. With 2 bases clipped from V and 6 bases from J, the junction kept 6 bases outside the gene matches. The germline CDR1 and CDR2 sequences are SGHNT and YYREEE (reference sequence). The CDR3 contains 14 residues. CDR3 region: CASSLLRGEDTQYF. CDR3 in DNA: TGTGCCAGCAGCTTACTCCGGGGGGAGGATACGCAGTATTTT.

By sample fraction, this clone is medium-sized. The chain links TRBV19 to TRBJ1-5; a weak D match, TRBD1 (5 bases). Germline V CDR1 and CDR2: LNHDA, SQIVND (reference sequence). V was shortened by 3 bases and J by 2 bases, with 17 bases between the two germline ends. The CDR3 length is 17 residues. CDR3 region: CASSILGASPGNQPQHF. CDR3 coding DNA: TGTGCCAGTAGTATTTTAGGGGCCTCCCCGGGCAATCAGCCCCAGCATTTT.

The sample holds one count of this clone. V is TRBV9 and J is TRBJ2-5; TRBD1 agrees at 10 bases. Trimming took 0 bases from V and 2 from J; bases not matched to a gene: 4. This CDR3 comprises 16 residues. Per the germline V gene, CDR1 is SGDLS and CDR2 is YYNGEE. The CDR3 coding sequence is TGTGCCAGCAGCGTAGCTGGGACAGGGGCACAAGAGACCCAGTACTTC. This sequence encodes CASSVAGTGAQETQYF.

This chain uses TRBV6-2 or TRBV6-3 with TRBJ2-3; 8 bases map to TRBD1. The trim removed 5 bases at V and 1 base at J, leaving 8 bases unmatched. This CDR3 has 16 amino acids. In germline, CDR1 is MNHEY, CDR2 SVGEGT. In DNA form, the CDR3 reads TGTGCCAGCAGTCAGAGCGGACAGGGTGGCACAGATACGCAGTATTTT. As protein: CASSQSGQGGTDTQYF.

This clone was observed a handful of times. J is TRBJ1-5 and V is TRBV19, with 10 bases that match TRBD1. V shed 5 bases and J 13 bases; nucleotides not matched to a gene: 11. The germline CDR1 and CDR2 sequences are LNHDA and SQIVND (reference sequence). CDR3 length: 14 amino acids. The CDR3 DNA is TGTGCCAGTAGTCCGAGGACAGGGGGGGACAATCAGCATTTT. Translated, it gives CASSPRTGGDNQHF. Complete variable domain (other parts from reference TRBV19 and TRBJ1-5): DGGITQSPKYLFRKEGQNVTLSCEQNLNHDAMYWYRQDPGQGLRLIYYSQIVNDFQKGDIAEGYSVSREKKESFPLTVTSAQKNPTAFYLCASSPRTGGDNQHFGDGTRLSIL.